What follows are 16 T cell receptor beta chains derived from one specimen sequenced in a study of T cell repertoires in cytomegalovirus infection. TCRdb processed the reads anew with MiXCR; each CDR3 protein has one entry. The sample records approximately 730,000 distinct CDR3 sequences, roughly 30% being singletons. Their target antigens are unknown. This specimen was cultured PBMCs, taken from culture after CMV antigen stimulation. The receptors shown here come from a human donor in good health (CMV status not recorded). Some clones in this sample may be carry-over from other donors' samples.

CDR3 DNA sequence: TGTGCCAGTAGTATAGGGGCCAGGGGGCAGGGGACGCGAGAGCAGTACTTC. It is translated as CASSIGARGQGTREQYF. This rearrangement joins TRBV19 to TRBJ2-7; 8 bases map to TRBD1. The CDR3 has 17 residues. Germline V gene data show CDR1 as LNHDA and CDR2 as SQIVND (reference sequence). V lost 1 base, J lost 7 bases, and 15 bases stayed unmatched.

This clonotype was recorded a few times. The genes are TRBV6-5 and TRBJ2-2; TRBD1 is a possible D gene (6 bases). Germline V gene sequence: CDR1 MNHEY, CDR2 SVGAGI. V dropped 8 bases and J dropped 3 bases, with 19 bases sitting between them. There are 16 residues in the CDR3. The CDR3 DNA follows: TGTGCCAGCCGACGACGGACAGCCCACTACACCGGGGAGCTGTTTTTT. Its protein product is CASRRRTAHYTGELFF.

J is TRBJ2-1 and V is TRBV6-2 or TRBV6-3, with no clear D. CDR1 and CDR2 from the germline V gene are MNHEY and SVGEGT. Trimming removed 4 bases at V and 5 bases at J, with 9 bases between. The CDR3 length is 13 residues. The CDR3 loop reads CASSSRTNNEQFF. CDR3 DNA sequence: TGTGCCAGCAGTTCCCGCACGAACAATGAGCAGTTCTTC.

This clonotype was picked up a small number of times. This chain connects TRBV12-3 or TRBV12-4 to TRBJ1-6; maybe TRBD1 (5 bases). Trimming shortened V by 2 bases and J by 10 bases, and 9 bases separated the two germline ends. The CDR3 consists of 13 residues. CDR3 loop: CASSLQGVSPLHF. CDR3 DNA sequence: TGTGCCAGCAGTTTACAGGGTGTGTCACCCCTCCACTTT.

Written as DNA, the CDR3 is TGTGCCAGCAGCTTAGGTGGGACTAACTACAATGAGCAGTTCTTC. Protein product: CASSLGGTNYNEQFF. The chain carries TRBV7-6 and TRBJ2-1; 7 nucleotides agree with TRBD2. The germline V gene encodes CDR1 SGHVS and CDR2 FNYEAQ. J gave up 3 bases and V 1 base, and 3 bases lay outside the gene matches. There are 15 residues in the CDR3.

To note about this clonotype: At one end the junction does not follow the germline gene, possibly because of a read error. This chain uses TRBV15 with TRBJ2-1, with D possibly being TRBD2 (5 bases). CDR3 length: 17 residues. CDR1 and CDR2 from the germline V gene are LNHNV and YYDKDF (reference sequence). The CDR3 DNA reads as TGTGCCACCAGCAGAACTTTAGCGTTGAGCTCCTACAATGAGCAGCTCTTC. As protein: CATSRTLALSSYNEQLF.

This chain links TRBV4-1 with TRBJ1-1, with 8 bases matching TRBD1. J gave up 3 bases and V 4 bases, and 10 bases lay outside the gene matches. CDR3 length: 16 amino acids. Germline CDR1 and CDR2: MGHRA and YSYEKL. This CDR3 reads CASSPHLRGPDTEAFF. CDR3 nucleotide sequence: TGCGCCAGCAGCCCACACCTCAGGGGGCCCGACACTGAAGCTTTCTTT.

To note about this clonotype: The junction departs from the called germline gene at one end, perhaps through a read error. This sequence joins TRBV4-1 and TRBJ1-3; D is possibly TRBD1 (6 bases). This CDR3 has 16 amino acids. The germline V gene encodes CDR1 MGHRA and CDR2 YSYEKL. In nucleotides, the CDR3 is TGCGCCAGCAGCCAAGGCCCCCAGGGGACTGGAAACACCATTTATTTT. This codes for CASSQGPQGTGNTIYF.

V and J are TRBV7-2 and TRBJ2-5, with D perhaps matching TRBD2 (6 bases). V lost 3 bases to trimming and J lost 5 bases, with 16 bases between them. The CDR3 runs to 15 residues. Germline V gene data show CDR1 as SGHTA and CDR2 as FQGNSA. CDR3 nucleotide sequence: TGTGCCAGCAGCTTCTCTTGGCGGGGAAAGGAGACCCAGTACTTC. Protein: CASSFSWRGKETQYF.

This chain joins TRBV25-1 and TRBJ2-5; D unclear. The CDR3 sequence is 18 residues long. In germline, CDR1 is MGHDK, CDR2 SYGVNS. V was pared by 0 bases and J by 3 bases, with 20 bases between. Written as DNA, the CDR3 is TGTGCCAGCAGTGAATATCTTCGGCAGGCCAGACCCGAAGAGACCCAGTACTTC. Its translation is CASSEYLRQARPEETQYF. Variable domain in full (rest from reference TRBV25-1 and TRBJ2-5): EADIYQTPRYLVIGTGKKITLECSQTMGHDKMYWYQQDPGMELHLIHYSYGVNSTEKGDLSSESTVSRIRTEHFPLTLESARPSHTSQYLCASSEYLRQARPEETQYFGPGTRLLVL.

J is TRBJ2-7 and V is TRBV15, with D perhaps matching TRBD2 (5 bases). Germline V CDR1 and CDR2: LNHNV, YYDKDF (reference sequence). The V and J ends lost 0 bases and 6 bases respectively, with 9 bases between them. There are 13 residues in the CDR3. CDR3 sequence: CATSREAVREQYF. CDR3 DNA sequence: TGTGCCACCAGCAGAGAAGCGGTCCGCGAGCAGTACTTC.

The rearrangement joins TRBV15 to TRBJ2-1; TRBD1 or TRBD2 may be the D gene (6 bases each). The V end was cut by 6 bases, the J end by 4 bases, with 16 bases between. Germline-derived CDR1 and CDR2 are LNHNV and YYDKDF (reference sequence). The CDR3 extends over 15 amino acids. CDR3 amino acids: CATRKRGGSYNEQFF. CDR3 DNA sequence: TGTGCCACCAGAAAGAGAGGGGGGAGTTACAATGAGCAGTTCTTC.

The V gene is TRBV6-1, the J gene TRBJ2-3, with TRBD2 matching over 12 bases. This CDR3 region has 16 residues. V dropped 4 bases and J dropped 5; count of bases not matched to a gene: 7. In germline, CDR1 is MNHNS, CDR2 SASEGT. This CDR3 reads CASSVGILAGGDTQYF. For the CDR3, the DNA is TGTGCCAGCAGTGTGGGAATACTAGCGGGAGGAGATACGCAGTATTTT.

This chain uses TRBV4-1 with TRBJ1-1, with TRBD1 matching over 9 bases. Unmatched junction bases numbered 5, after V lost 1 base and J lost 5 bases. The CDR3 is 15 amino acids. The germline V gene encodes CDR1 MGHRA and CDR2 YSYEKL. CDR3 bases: TGCGCCAGCAGCCAAGTGGGGACAGGGAGGACTGAAGCTTTCTTT. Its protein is CASSQVGTGRTEAFF.

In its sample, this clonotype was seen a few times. The CDR3 bases are TGTGCCAGCAGCACCGGGACAGGCGCTAATGAAAAACTGTTTTTT. Translated, it gives CASSTGTGANEKLFF. This rearrangement joins TRBV7-6 to TRBJ1-4; 8 nucleotides align to TRBD1. The V and J ends lost 5 bases and 3 bases, in that order; junction bases with no gene match: 5. The CDR3 runs 15 residues. Germline CDR1 SGHVS, CDR2 FNYEAQ.

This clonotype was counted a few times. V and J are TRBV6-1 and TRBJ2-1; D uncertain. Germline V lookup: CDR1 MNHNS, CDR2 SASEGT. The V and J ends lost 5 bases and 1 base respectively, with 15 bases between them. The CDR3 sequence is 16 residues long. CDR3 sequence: CASSPSAGLSYNEQFF. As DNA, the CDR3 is TGTGCCAGCAGTCCCTCAGCAGGCCTTTCCTACAATGAGCAGTTCTTC.